This T cell receptor beta chain was observed in a study of blood T cell repertoires in COVID-19. Study background: The United States, Italy and Spain were the sources of the acute and convalescent COVID-19 samples. T cells, B-cell-depleted T cells, or PBMCs supplied cDNA or gDNA.

Trimming removed 10 bases from V and 7 bases from J; junction bases left unmatched: 8. The CDR3 has 12 amino acids. CDR1 and CDR2 (germline): MNHEY, SVGAGI. Per the original data handling: It was from reference gene primer amplification that nucleated cell counts were estimated. The data were produced by immunoSEQ multiplex PCR, yet TCRdb's version contains in-frame clones alone and is incomplete. V and J calls and clone size are those listed in that table; D and trimming were worked out from the DNA. The profile shows approximately 250,000 clones, roughly nine tenths of them singletons. This clone was found once.

The clonotype originates from a man in his late teens or twenties with active or convalescent COVID-19. This chain links TRBV6-5 with TRBJ1-1, with 8 bases identical to TRBD1. The source material was peripheral blood. The CDR3 region has the DNA TGTGCCACCCGTCAGGGGGCCATTGAAGCTTTCTTT. It specifies CATRQGAIEAFF.